The 2 T cell receptor beta chains below come from one sample, sequenced in a study of blood T cell repertoires in COVID-19. Clones were read by immunoSEQ multiplex PCR, and TCRdb kept only the in-frame ones, dropping some. The data show over 250,000 clones, with about nine tenths seen just once and over 2.5% held by the top ten. Specimen: PBMCs or T cells enriched from blood (not recorded which). These receptors originate from a woman in her late teens or twenties who had recovered from COVID-19.

The V gene is TRBV6-1, the J gene TRBJ2-5; 12 positions agree with TRBD2. The germline V gene encodes CDR1 MNHNS and CDR2 SASEGT. V shed 1 base, J shed 4 bases, and the junction held 7 bases outside the gene matches. The CDR3 totals 17 residues. The CDR3 reads CASSEGRLAGVPETQYF. CDR3 coding DNA: TGTGCCAGCAGTGAAGGTAGACTAGCGGGAGTCCCAGAGACCCAGTACTTC.

A single count supports this clone. The rearrangement links TRBV9 to TRBJ2-1; 12 bases are a match to TRBD2. From germline, CDR1 is SGDLS and CDR2 YYNGEE. The CDR3 covers 16 residues. J gave up 10 bases and V 0 bases, and 8 bases lay outside the gene matches. The CDR3 sequence is CASSVGASGRVGEQFF. In DNA form, the CDR3 reads TGTGCCAGCAGCGTAGGGGCTAGCGGGAGGGTGGGAGAGCAGTTCTTC.